This T cell receptor (beta chain) was captured in a study of blood T cell repertoires in COVID-19. This clone has only one observation. This sample also contains other DNA sequences that code for the same CDR3. Germline V gene data show CDR1 as MNHNS and CDR2 as SASEGT. This CDR3 contains 13 residues. The ends were cut back, 3 bases at V and 4 bases at J, with 7 bases in the middle. The data were produced by immunoSEQ multiplex PCR, yet TCRdb's version contains in-frame clones alone and is incomplete. The table lists almost 200,000 clones, roughly nine tenths of them singletons, with 0.78% in the top ten.

The V gene is TRBV6-1, the J gene TRBJ1-5, with D possibly matching TRBD1 (5 bases). The sequence was obtained from an older woman with acute or convalescent COVID-19. The sequencing input was peripheral blood. CDR3 DNA sequence: TGTGCCAGCAGTGACAGGGAAAATCAGCCCCAGCATTTT. Protein: CASSDRENQPQHF.